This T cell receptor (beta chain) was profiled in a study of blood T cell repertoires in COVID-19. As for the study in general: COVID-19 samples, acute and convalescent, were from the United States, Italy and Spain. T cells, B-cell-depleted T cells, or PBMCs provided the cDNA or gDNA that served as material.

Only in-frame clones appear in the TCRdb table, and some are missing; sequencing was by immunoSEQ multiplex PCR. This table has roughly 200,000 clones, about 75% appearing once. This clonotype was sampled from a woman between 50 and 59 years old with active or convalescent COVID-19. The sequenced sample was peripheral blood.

The CDR3 sequence: CASSSRPAWTGEGGTDTQYF. The CDR3 bases are TGTGCCAGCAGCTCCCGCCCCGCCTGGACAGGGGAGGGGGGCACAGATACGCAGTATTTT. The chain is built from TRBV7-6 and TRBJ2-3, with 9 bases aligning to TRBD1. This CDR3 region has 20 residues. The V gene end was trimmed by 4 bases and the J gene end by 1 base; junction bases not matched to a gene: 18. Germline values: CDR1 SGHVS, CDR2 FNYEAQ.